Following are 10 T cell receptor beta chains from one sample sequenced in a study of beta chain features in type 1 diabetes. Reverse transcription of all isolated RNA meant that expressed TCRB transcripts were sequenced. Assay: immunoSEQ multiplex PCR; the TCRdb copy retains only in-frame clones and omits some. This table holds over 150,000 clones, around 8% found once. The specimen sequenced was central memory CD4+ T cells from blood. The receptors stem from a man between 18 and 29 years old in good health.

This clone came up a few times. The J gene is TRBJ1-1, the V gene TRBV5-1; D may be TRBD1 (5 bases). The germline V and J ends were trimmed by 1 base and 4 bases, with 11 bases remaining between them. CDR1 is SGHRS, CDR2 YFSETQ, per germline. This CDR3 region has 14 residues. The CDR3 loop reads CASSLRQGLTEAFF. The DNA of the CDR3 is TGCGCCAGCAGCTTGCGGCAGGGACTCACTGAAGCTTTCTTT. Based on the CDR3 plus reference TRBV5-1 and TRBJ1-1, the full variable domain is KAGVTQTPRYLIKTRGQQVTLSCSPISGHRSVSWYQQTPGQGLQFLFEYFSETQRNKGNFPGRFSGRQFSNSRSEMNVSTLELGDSALYLCASSLRQGLTEAFFGQGTRLTVV.

The chain employs TRBV6-6 and TRBJ1-6, with 8 bases lining up with TRBD1. The CDR3 has 15 residues. Germline lookup yields CDR1 MNHNY and CDR2 SVGAGI (reference sequence). The J segment lost 8 bases and the V segment lost 7 bases, leaving 10 bases of the junction unmatched. CDR3: CASTPGQAFDSPLHF. As DNA, the CDR3 is TGTGCCAGCACCCCGGGACAGGCTTTTGATTCACCCCTCCACTTT.

This clone occurred many times. The V call is TRBV4-3, the J call TRBJ2-7; 8 nucleotides agree with TRBD1. Per the germline V gene, CDR1 is LGHNA and CDR2 is YSLEER. Trimming removed 4 bases from V and 3 bases from J; junction bases left unmatched: 11. This CDR3 is built from 16 residues. For the CDR3, the DNA is TGCGCCAGCAGCCGAGATCTCGGGACAGGAGACTACGAGCAGTACTTC. It yields the protein CASSRDLGTGDYEQYF.

This clone was counted between two and nine times. V usage is TRBV5-5 and J usage is TRBJ2-3, with D maybe TRBD1 (5 bases). The CDR3 is made up of 14 amino acids. Per germline, CDR1 SGHKS and CDR2 YYEKEE (reference sequence). Trimming took 1 base from V and 6 from J, leaving 12 bases between them. The CDR3 coding sequence is TGTGCCAGCAGCTTGTGGGCAGGGCCCGATACGCAGTATTTT. Translating gives CASSLWAGPDTQYF.

This clone was recorded a few times. This rearrangement joins TRBV7-8 to TRBJ1-1; no clear D. Germline-derived CDR1 and CDR2 are SGHVS and FQNEAQ. V lost 5 bases, J lost 1 base, and 11 bases lay in between. CDR3 size: 14 residues. The CDR3 coding sequence is TGTGCCAGCAGCCCCGGTGTAGAGAACACTGAAGCTTTCTTT. As protein: CASSPGVENTEAFF.

The sample holds a few counts of this clone. The V and J genes are TRBV7-2 and TRBJ1-5, with TRBD1 as a possible D gene (5 bases). This CDR3 has 13 residues. Looked up from germline, CDR1 is SGHTA and CDR2 is FQGNSA. V was pared by 5 bases and J by 7 bases, with 12 bases between. The CDR3, as DNA: TGTGCCAGCAGCATAAGGCAGGGCCAGCCCCAGCATTTT. It yields the protein CASSIRQGQPQHF.

This clone was detected a few times. The rearrangement links TRBV9 to TRBJ1-5; perhaps TRBD1 as D (5 bases). The CDR3 consists of 16 residues. CDR1 SGDLS and CDR2 YYNGEE come from the germline V gene. Trimming removed 0 bases from V and 5 bases from J, with 15 bases in between. The CDR3 here is CASSVGSRGGDQPQHF. CDR3 DNA sequence: TGTGCCAGCAGCGTAGGGTCCCGTGGGGGGGATCAGCCCCAGCATTTT.

This clone was picked up many times. The genes are TRBV9 and TRBJ1-5; D gene uncertain. CDR1 SGDLS and CDR2 YYNGEE come from the germline V gene. CDR3 length: 15 amino acids. The ends were cut back, 2 bases at V and 7 bases at J, with 16 bases in the middle. The CDR3 DNA follows: TGTGCCAGCAGCGTGGGAGTGGGAGCCGCCCAGCCCCAGCATTTT. Its protein product is CASSVGVGAAQPQHF.

The chain uses TRBV6-4 and TRBJ2-3; D gene uncertain. Trimming stripped 2 bases from V and 2 bases from J, with 8 bases between. This CDR3 has 14 amino acids. Germline loops: CDR1 MRHNA, CDR2 SNTAGT. The CDR3 region has the DNA TGTGCCAGCAGTGACGACACAGTCACAGATACGCAGTATTTT. Its translation: CASSDDTVTDTQYF.

This clone was observed a few times. The chain links TRBV4-2 to TRBJ2-5; 7 bases agree with TRBD2. The CDR3 has 18 residues. CDR1 and CDR2 (germline): LGHNA, YNFKEQ. With V trimmed by 0 bases and J by 0 bases, 10 bases remained unmatched. In DNA form, the CDR3 reads TGTGCCAGCAGCCAAGATTTGGTACTAGCGCAGTACCAAGAGACCCAGTACTTC. Protein sequence: CASSQDLVLAQYQETQYF.